These 21 T cell receptor beta chains share one sample of origin, sequenced in a study of blood T cells in healthy people across ages. It was with a sample-barcoded 5' primer and a J-beta primer mix that a second PCR of about 6 to 12 cycles was run. MiXCR was run by TCRdb on the 5' RACE reads, yielding one entry per CDR3 protein. The sample comprises approximately 810,000 distinct CDR3 sequences, under 40% of which are singletons, and over 10% rests with the top ten. Sequencing was carried out using blood. The receptors come from a man younger than 35 in good health.

The rearrangement joins TRBV6-1 to TRBJ1-1, with 7 bases fitting TRBD1. The germline CDR1 and CDR2 sequences are MNHNS and SASEGT. The CDR3 sequence is 12 residues long. The ends lost 11 bases at V and 10 bases at J; junction bases unmatched: 13. CDR3 coding DNA: TGTGCCGCAGGGAGGACAGGAAATCCAGCTTTCTTT. Amino acid sequence: CAAGRTGNPAFF.

In regard to this clonotype: An end of the junction differs from the germline gene, which may be a read error. CDR3 sequence (DNA): TGCAATGCTGGCCAGGGGTGGGAGACCCAGTACTTC. Protein product: CNAGQGWETQYF. The chain uses TRBV20-1 and TRBJ2-5; TRBD1 is a possible D gene (6 bases). Germline CDR1 DFQATT, CDR2 SNEGSKA (reference sequence). The CDR3 spans 12 residues.

This clonotype was counted between two and nine times. V gene TRBV7-3 combines with J gene TRBJ2-7; D is ambiguous. The ends were cut back, 5 bases at V and 1 base at J, with 15 bases in the middle. Germline CDR1 and CDR2: SGHTA and FQGTGA. There are 15 residues in the CDR3. For the CDR3, the DNA is TGTGCCAGCAGCCTCTCAGGAGCAACTTCCTACGAGCAGTACTTC. It translates to CASSLSGATSYEQYF.

This clonotype was observed many times. This chain links TRBV10-3 with TRBJ2-7, with 7 bases matching TRBD1. V lost 3 bases to trimming and J lost 1 base; unmatched junction nucleotides: 9. Germline CDR1 is ENHRY and CDR2 is SYGVKD. The CDR3 spans 16 residues. The CDR3 protein is CAISDWGQSFSYEQYF. The CDR3 bases are TGTGCCATCAGTGATTGGGGACAGTCTTTTTCCTACGAGCAGTACTTC.

Of note for this clonotype: A much bigger clone sits one base away, suggesting this may be a read error. This chain links TRBV12-3 or TRBV12-4 with TRBJ2-7; 8 bases are shared with TRBD2. This CDR3 region has 13 residues. CDR3 sequence reads: CVSTRGASYEQYF. CDR3 DNA sequence: TGTGTCAGCACGCGGGGGGCGTCCTACGAGCAGTACTTC.

This chain connects TRBV6-2 or TRBV6-3 to TRBJ2-1; the D is unclear. Matching the DNA end better, TRBJ2-7 makes the J call doubtful. The CDR3 is 13 amino acids. Germline CDR1 and CDR2: MNHEY and SVGEGT. For the CDR3, the DNA is TGTGCCAGCGCTAACTTGAAAAACAATGAGCAGTACTTC. This codes for CASANLKNNEQYF.

The rearrangement uses TRBV7-8 and TRBJ2-3; 7 positions agree with TRBD2. The germline V gene has CDR1 SGHVS and CDR2 FQNEAQ. V shed 5 bases, J shed 6 bases, and the junction held 8 bases outside the gene matches. There are 14 residues in the CDR3. Written as DNA, the CDR3 is TGTGCCAGCAGCACGGGACTATCAGGGGATACGCAGTATTTT. Encoded protein: CASSTGLSGDTQYF.

In DNA form, the CDR3 reads TGTGCCAGCAGTTTGGGCCTAAGACCGAACACTGAAGCTTTCTTT. Its protein product is CASSLGLRPNTEAFF. The rearrangement uses TRBV12-3 or TRBV12-4 and TRBJ1-1; D is unresolved. The CDR3 contains 15 residues. V was pared by 3 bases and J by 1 base, with 12 bases between.

With regard to this clonotype: One junction end does not reproduce the germline sequence, and a read error may be involved. The rearrangement uses TRBV20-1 and TRBJ1-2; D not resolved. Germline CDR1 and CDR2: DFQATT and SNEGSKA (reference sequence). This CDR3 is 14 amino acids long. The CDR3 DNA reads as TGCGGTGCCCTCCCACAGCGGACCCTCTATGGCTACACCTTC. As protein: CGALPQRTLYGYTF.

This chain joins TRBV12-3 or TRBV12-4 and TRBJ2-1, with TRBD2 matching 8 bases. After removal of 5 bases from V and 7 bases from J, the junction contained 10 bases not matched to a gene. The CDR3 is made up of 15 amino acids. The CDR3 DNA reads TGTGCCAGCAGTGTCTCCAGCGGGGGTTTGAATGAGCAGTTCTTC. Protein: CASSVSSGGLNEQFF.

Ten or more counts support this clonotype. The chain employs TRBV11-1 and TRBJ2-3; D call uncertain. CDR3 length: 14 amino acids. CDR1 and CDR2 (germline): SGHAT, FQDESV (reference sequence). Trimming cost V 4 bases and J 4 bases, with 12 bases left between them. The CDR3 protein is CASSSQNGADTQYF. The CDR3 nucleotides are TGTGCCAGCAGCTCTCAAAACGGCGCAGATACGCAGTATTTT.

The rearrangement joins TRBV5-1 to TRBJ1-1, with D possibly being TRBD1 (5 bases). Trimming removed 0 bases at V and 6 bases at J, with 15 bases between. CDR1 is SGHRS and CDR2 is YFSETQ in the germline V gene. The CDR3 extends over 15 amino acids. The CDR3 DNA sequence: TGCGCCAGCAGCTTGGAATGGGGACCCTGGGCTGAAGCTTTCTTT. It codes for CASSLEWGPWAEAFF.

This clonotype came up once. This chain links TRBV6-2 or TRBV6-3 with TRBJ2-4; 7 bases are shared with TRBD1. CDR3 length: 17 residues. V trimming: 4 bases; J trimming: 4 bases; junction bases outside the gene matches: 13. In germline, CDR1 is MNHEY, CDR2 SVGEGT. CDR3 protein: CASSSHPTGRGKNIQYF. In nucleotides, the CDR3 is TGTGCCAGCAGTTCTCACCCGACAGGGAGAGGAAAAAACATTCAGTACTTC.

This clonotype came up a few times. This may arise from a read error, as a much more abundant clone is one base away. V usage is TRBV12-3 or TRBV12-4 and J usage is TRBJ1-2, with no clear D. The CDR3 loop spans 14 amino acids. The CDR3 region is CACSPTRTGDGYTF. The CDR3 DNA is TGTGCCTGCAGTCCTACACGTACCGGAGATGGCTACACCTTC.

This clonotype has just a few counts. The chain carries TRBV12-3 or TRBV12-4 and TRBJ2-1, with TRBD1 identical over 7 bases. CDR3 length: 16 residues. With V trimmed by 6 bases and J by 4 bases, 12 bases remained unmatched. The CDR3 coding sequence is TGTGCCAGCAGACGCCGTAACAGGGGATATTACAATGAGCAGTTCTTC. Translated, it gives CASRRRNRGYYNEQFF.

The rearrangement uses TRBV2 and TRBJ2-7, with 7 nucleotides matching TRBD2. This CDR3 spans 14 amino acids. Germline values: CDR1 SNHLY, CDR2 FYNNEI. The V and J ends lost 2 bases and 4 bases, in that order; junction bases with no gene match: 5. In nucleotides, the CDR3 is TGTGCCAGCAGTGAAATTGATAGCGGGTACGAGCAGTACTTC. The encoded protein is CASSEIDSGYEQYF.

The chain couples TRBV7-2 to TRBJ1-1; D is uncertain. Germline V lookup: CDR1 SGHTA, CDR2 FQGNSA. This CDR3 region has 15 residues. Trimming cost V 3 bases and J 3 bases, with 14 bases left between them. The CDR3 reads CASSLMRGKDTEAFF. The CDR3 nucleotides read TGTGCCAGCAGCTTGATGAGAGGGAAGGACACTGAAGCTTTCTTT.

A note on this clonotype: This sequence may be a read error, since a much larger clone differs from it by one base. The chain couples TRBV7-9 to TRBJ2-7; D is uncertain. Near its end, the DNA agrees better with TRBJ2-5, so the J call may be wrong. CDR1 and CDR2 (germline): SEHNR, FQNEAQ (reference sequence). The CDR3 length is 14 residues. CDR3 sequence (DNA): TGTGCCAGCAGCAAGAGCGCCACACATGAGACCCAGTACTTC. Translating it yields CASSKSATHETQYF.

On this clonotype: A single base separates this from a much larger clone, so it may be a read error. V usage is TRBV20-1 and J usage is TRBJ2-1, with a possible D match to TRBD2 (6 bases). The DNA end is more similar to TRBJ2-7, so the J call may be wrong. This CDR3 comprises 13 residues. Germline V gene lookup returns CDR1 DFQATT and CDR2 SNEGSKA (reference sequence). The CDR3 here is CSASSGDYNEQYF. In DNA form, the CDR3 reads TGCAGTGCTAGTTCGGGGGATTACAATGAGCAGTACTTC.

This clonotype turned up a few times. The genes are TRBV6-5 and TRBJ2-5, with D tentatively TRBD1 or TRBD2 (5 bases each). The CDR3 runs 15 residues. The germline V and J ends were trimmed by 0 bases and 2 bases, with 10 bases remaining between them. Germline CDR1 reads MNHEY; CDR2 reads SVGAGI. CDR3 sequence (DNA): TGTGCCAGCAGTTACTCCGGGACCAGTCAAGAGACCCAGTACTTC. Its translation is CASSYSGTSQETQYF.

This clonotype was seen a few times. The chain combines TRBV4-1 with TRBJ1-4, with D perhaps matching TRBD1 (6 bases). The CDR3 is 16 amino acids. Germline V gene lookup returns CDR1 MGHRA and CDR2 YSYEKL. The V end lost 1 base, the J end lost 10 bases, and 19 bases lay between the germline ends. The CDR3 protein is CASSQVGRGRGAKLFF. In DNA, the CDR3 is TGCGCCAGCAGCCAAGTAGGGAGGGGCAGGGGAGCAAAACTGTTTTTT.